The 11 T cell receptor beta chains below all came from one sample that was sequenced in a study of response to subunit inactivated influenza vaccine. TCRdb redid the calling of the RT-PCR reads with MiXCR, one entry per CDR3 protein. The profile shows about 300,000 distinct CDR3 sequences, 20% to 25% of them singletons. Sequenced material: PBMCs from blood, taken about 19 months after vaccination. These receptors were taken from a man between 50 and 69 years old who received an inactivated influenza vaccine.

In its sample, this clonotype was seen many times. The V call is TRBV19, the J call TRBJ1-5; D gene uncertain. This CDR3 is 14 amino acids long. Trimming took off 1 base at V and 6 bases at J, with 10 bases between the two ends. Germline CDR1 LNHDA, CDR2 SQIVND (reference sequence). The CDR3 protein is CASSIVGITQPQHF. The CDR3 region has the DNA TGTGCCAGTAGTATAGTGGGCATAACTCAGCCCCAGCATTTT.

Concerning this clonotype itself: The junction differs from germline at one of its ends, possibly a read error. The rearrangement links TRBV5-1 to TRBJ2-7, with TRBD1 matching 11 bases. Germline V gene lookup returns CDR1 SGHRS and CDR2 YFSETQ. This CDR3 region has 14 residues. Here the CDR3 DNA reads TGCGCCAGTCAGAGGGACAGGGGGAGGTACGTGCAGTACTTC. Residues: CASQRDRGRYVQYF.

This clonotype was picked up a small number of times. The genes are TRBV18 and TRBJ2-5, with 7 bases lining up with TRBD1. V was clipped by 0 bases and J by 5 bases; unmatched bases: 3. The CDR3 is made up of 14 amino acids. Per germline, CDR1 KGHSH and CDR2 LQKENI. The CDR3 DNA reads TGTGCCAGCTCACCACCGACCAGGGGGGAGACCCAGTACTTC. Encoded protein: CASSPPTRGETQYF.

The sample holds a few counts of this clonotype. This chain links TRBV28 with TRBJ2-1; a weak D match, TRBD1 (5 bases). Germline loops: CDR1 MDHEN, CDR2 SYDVKM. The CDR3 has 15 residues. Deletions cut 2 bases from V and 0 bases from J, with 8 bases between. The CDR3 DNA reads as TGTGCCAGCAGTTTAGCAGGGCACTCCTACAATGAGCAGTTCTTC. It codes for CASSLAGHSYNEQFF. Full variable domain (remainder filled in from reference TRBV28 and TRBJ2-1): DVKVTQSSRYLVKRTGEKVFLECVQDMDHENMFWYRQDPGLGLRLIYFSYDVKMKEKGDIPEGYSVSREKKERFSLILESASTNQTSMYLCASSLAGHSYNEQFFGPGTRLTVL.

The V call is TRBV20-1, the J call TRBJ1-1; D uncertain. The V and J ends lost 6 bases and 0 bases respectively, with 17 bases between them. CDR1 and CDR2 (germline): DFQATT, SNEGSKA (reference sequence). This CDR3 has 15 residues. The CDR3 loop is CSASVRGKMNTEAFF. The CDR3 bases are TGCAGTGCCAGCGTTCGGGGAAAGATGAACACTGAAGCTTTCTTT.

The chain has TRBV7-3 and TRBJ1-1, with D perhaps TRBD1 (5 bases). Germline V gene lookup returns CDR1 SGHTA and CDR2 FQGTGA. This CDR3 spans 16 amino acids. Trimming pared 0 bases from V and 4 bases from J, leaving 15 bases between. The CDR3 coding sequence is TGTGCCAGCAGCTTAACGGGGGGGGTAGGTGGCACTGAAGCTTTCTTT. Amino acids: CASSLTGGVGGTEAFF.

In this sample, this clonotype turned up a few times. This rearrangement joins TRBV25-1 to TRBJ1-1; maybe TRBD1 (6 bases). Germline-derived CDR1 and CDR2 are MGHDK and SYGVNS. There are 14 residues in the CDR3. The V and J ends lost 7 bases and 3 bases respectively, with 15 bases between them. The CDR3 region is CASTEGGAYTEAFF. DNA of the CDR3: TGTGCCAGCACTGAGGGGGGGGCTTACACTGAAGCTTTCTTT.

The chain employs TRBV7-2 and TRBJ1-1; TRBD1 is a possible D gene (6 bases). The CDR3 is made up of 17 amino acids. From germline, CDR1 is SGHTA and CDR2 FQGNSA. V lost 0 bases and J lost 4, with 18 bases in between. CDR3 amino acids: CASSLAPQTGPGTEAFF. For the CDR3, the DNA is TGTGCCAGCAGCTTAGCGCCTCAAACAGGGCCGGGCACTGAAGCTTTCTTT.

This clonotype was seen a handful of times. The chain has TRBV4-3 and TRBJ2-1; maybe TRBD2 (6 bases). From germline, CDR1 is LGHNA and CDR2 YSLEER. The V end was cut by 0 bases, the J end by 2 bases, with 8 bases between. This CDR3 comprises 15 residues. The CDR3, as DNA: TGCGCCAGCAGCCAAGAACTAGCCGCCTACAATGAGCAGTTCTTC. This encodes CASSQELAAYNEQFF.

The sample holds a few counts of this clonotype. The chain carries TRBV3-1 and TRBJ2-7; 8 bases fit TRBD1. Germline CDR1 and CDR2: LGHDT and YNNKEL (reference sequence). This CDR3 is built from 17 residues. V lost 0 bases and J lost 2; bases outside the gene matches: 9. CDR3 DNA: TGTGCCAGCAGCCAAGAATTTGTACGGGACAGGCCCTACGAGCAGTACTTC. It yields the protein CASSQEFVRDRPYEQYF.

This sequence joins TRBV5-1 and TRBJ2-1, with 7 bases fitting TRBD2. CDR1 is SGHRS, CDR2 YFSETQ, per germline. J lost 6 bases, V lost 2 bases, and 5 bases had no gene match. This CDR3 has 14 amino acids. CDR3 nucleotide sequence: TGCGCCAGCAGCTTTTCCGGGACTACCAATGAGCAGTTCTTC. This gives the protein CASSFSGTTNEQFF. The full variable domain, with the rest looked up from reference TRBV5-1 and TRBJ2-1, is KAGVTQTPRYLIKTRGQQVTLSCSPISGHRSVSWYQQTPGQGLQFLFEYFSETQRNKGNFPGRFSGRQFSNSRSEMNVSTLELGDSALYLCASSFSGTTNEQFFGPGTRLTVL.